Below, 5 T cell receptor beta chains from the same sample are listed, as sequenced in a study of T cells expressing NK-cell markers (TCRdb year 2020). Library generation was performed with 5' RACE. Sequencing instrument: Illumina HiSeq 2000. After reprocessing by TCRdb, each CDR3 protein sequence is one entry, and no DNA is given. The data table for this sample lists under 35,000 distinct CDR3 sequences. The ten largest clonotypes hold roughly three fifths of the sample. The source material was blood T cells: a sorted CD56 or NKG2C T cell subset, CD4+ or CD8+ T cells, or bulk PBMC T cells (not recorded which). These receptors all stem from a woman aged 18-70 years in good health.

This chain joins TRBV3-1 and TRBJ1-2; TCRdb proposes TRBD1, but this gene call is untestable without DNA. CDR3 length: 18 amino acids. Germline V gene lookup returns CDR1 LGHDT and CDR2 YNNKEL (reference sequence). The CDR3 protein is CASSQERDSAPANYGYTF.

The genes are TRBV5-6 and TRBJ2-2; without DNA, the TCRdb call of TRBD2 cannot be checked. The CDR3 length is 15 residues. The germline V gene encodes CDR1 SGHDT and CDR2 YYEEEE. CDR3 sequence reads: CASSADLRDTGELFF.

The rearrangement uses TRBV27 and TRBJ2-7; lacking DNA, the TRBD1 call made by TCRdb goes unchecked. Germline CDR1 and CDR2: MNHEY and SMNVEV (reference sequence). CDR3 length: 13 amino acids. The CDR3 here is CASSPTGGYEQYF.

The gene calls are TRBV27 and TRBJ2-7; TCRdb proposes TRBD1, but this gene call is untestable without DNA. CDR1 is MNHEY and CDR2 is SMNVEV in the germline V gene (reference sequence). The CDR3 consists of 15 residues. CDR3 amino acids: CASTLGGRSLHEQYF.

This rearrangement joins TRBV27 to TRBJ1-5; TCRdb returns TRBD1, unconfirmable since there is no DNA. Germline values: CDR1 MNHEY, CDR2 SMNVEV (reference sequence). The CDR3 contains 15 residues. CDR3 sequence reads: CASSSRQGSNQPQHF.